This TCR beta chain was profiled in a study of shared T cell receptors in the human thymus. Using immunoSEQ multiplex PCR, the repertoire was profiled, and TCRdb retains in-frame clones only, with some absent. The sample consists of around 68,000 clones, 90% to 95% of them appearing once. This TCR was sampled from a human donor. Material for sequencing was thymocytes.

CDR3 in amino acids: CASKGRMDEQYF. CDR3 nucleotides: TGTGCCTCCAAGGGGAGGATGGACGAGCAGTACTTC. The genes are TRBV19 and TRBJ2-7, with D perhaps matching TRBD2 (6 bases). Germline V gene data show CDR1 as LNHDA and CDR2 as SQIVND (reference sequence). This CDR3 has 12 residues. V lost 11 bases and J 5 bases, leaving 16 bases between the germline ends.